This TCR beta chain was sequenced in a study of cytomegalovirus exposure and HLA in healthy donors (dated by TCRdb to 2015 to 2018). The study in broad terms: In an earlier analysis of under 600 of the donors, 250 to 350 Gb of sequence data and 90 million to 130 million unique TCR beta sequences from 150 million to 200 million T cells were reported. All discovery cohort repertoires had been generated on a single sequencing platform. In the later analysis, no new phenotypic data were used to find candidate immune exposures; instead, reliance was placed on TCR beta sequences and their occurrence across donors. Genome-wide SNP genotypes for about three fifths of the roughly 700 donors were used in a later genetic analysis, which treated that subset as a discovery cohort. Class I and class II HLA loci were covered by the typing at four-digit resolution. The study aimed to test whether cataloging public T cell receptors could reveal signatures of past pathogen exposure. In addition to the first cohort of hundreds of subjects, a separate validation cohort of 120 different subjects was used. Typing coverage varied by locus: roughly 629-640 donors for A, B, C, DRB1 and DQB1; roughly 500 for DQA1; around 610 for DPA1; fewer than 480 for DPB1. The genetic ancestry cluster associated with self-reported Caucasian donors included approximately 85% of the 398 genotyped donors. To predict cytomegalovirus infection status, the study combined high-throughput TCR immunosequencing, statistical association of individual TCRs with disease status, and machine learning. Roughly 5 DR-DQ haplotypes were handled as single units for association and clustering, since linkage in the cohort was strong. To decide whether each TCR beta V gene segment behaved as functional or pseudogenic, an earlier analysis of 587 of the donors relied on high-throughput TCR beta sequencing. A later analysis re-examined previously published TCR beta repertoires from just over 650 donors and added high-resolution HLA genotyping to investigate patterns of TCR occurrence. Donor age, sex, ethnicity and CMV serostatus were compiled alongside the repertoire data. Roughly 300 gigabases of sequencing data and tens of millions of unique TCR sequences made up an early release that covered approximately 620 HLA-typed donors. Across approximately 400 genotyped donors of the cohort, an average of approximately 200,000 unique TCR beta nucleotide sequences per donor were sequenced, and approximately 19% of those sequences were non-productive. The T cell repertoires of 666 subjects were profiled by immunosequencing and related to cytomegalovirus serostatus. Broad study findings and their caveats: In an earlier analysis of several hundred of the donors, most TCR beta V segments were observed in productive rearrangements about 90% or about 30% of the time, broadly matching IMGT annotations. In a later analysis, several top co-occurrence clusters were reported to appear linked to parvovirus B19, influenza, CMV and Epstein-Barr virus. Specific HLA alleles were associated with around 18,000 TCR beta sequences at a false discovery rate of 0.05 in a later analysis. Sequencing depth was assumed to be roughly uniform across donors in the presence/absence analyses, though that assumption may not hold. Linkage disequilibrium might explain the correlated functional status among segregating V segments, but an unknown experimental factor could not be ruled out. In a later genetic analysis, a missense DCLRE1C variant was associated with V-gene and J-gene trimming of TCR beta chains, and the association was replicated in an independent cohort. The study gave a list of under 200 TCR beta chains associated with cytomegalovirus. Most CMV-associated TCR beta chains appeared to be HLA-restricted in a later analysis, and the HLA associations seemed to be driven largely by CMV exposure. The authors suggested that the approach could potentially be generalized to other disease states and immunological phenotypes. In a later analysis, TCR association rates were found to vary across HLA loci, with the most associated TCRs seen for DRB1 alleles and the fewest for HLA-C alleles. According to a later genetic analysis, donors in an Asian-associated ancestry cluster had fewer N-insertions in productive TCRs than the approximately 650-donor mean. Because counts were too low, seventeen rarely observed V segments, including chromosome 9 orphons, were excluded from the earlier analysis of 500 to 700 of the donors. A few of the identified cytomegalovirus-associated TCR beta chains were confirmed in vitro to be specific for cytomegalovirus antigens. Only TCR beta chains were sequenced in this cohort, and the absence of alpha or paired-chain data limited detectable features. The classifier was reported to diagnose cytomegalovirus status with high specificity and sensitivity in both the original and validation cohorts. A cluster of highly shared sequence variants was judged likely to represent a technical artifact of the sequencing pipeline. In a later analysis, HLA-associated TCR beta chains showed more clonal expansion and lower generation probabilities than non-associated chains that were equally common. While some public TCRs were present in many individuals, most TCR sequences turned up only very rarely across donors. Because some donors lacked HLA typing at each locus, the association tests relied only on the typed subset. Immune exposure information for the cohort was limited to CMV serostatus. The 87-base-pair reads could not distinguish some IMGT-functional V segments, including TRBV6-2 and TRBV6-3, so those segments were excluded. When HLA alleles, especially DR and DQ, strongly co-occurred, attributing TCR associations to individual alleles was difficult. A further reported finding was that TCR beta sequences accurately predicted the HLA-A and HLA-B alleles for most subjects in the first cohort.

The library was obtained by the immunoSEQ multiplex PCR assay. For the multiplex PCR, a mixture combining 60 forward primers for TCR Vbeta segments and 13 reverse primers for TCR Jbeta segments was used. Amplification of the CDR3 region of rearranged TCR beta genes was performed with a multiplex PCR assay on genomic DNA. The amplified TCR beta libraries were sequenced on the Illumina HiSeq System as 87-base-pair reads. The authors' pipeline ran thus. Across the 670 or so repertoires, a later analysis counted roughly 84 million unique TCR beta chains, 9 million to 14 million of which were shared by at least two donors. To remove PCR and sequencing errors, raw reads were error-corrected and collapsed into unique sequences using a nearest-neighbor algorithm that merged closely related sequences. CDR3 sequences were aligned to IMGT reference sequences to assign V, D and J gene segments. For a sequence to be retained, a match of at least six nucleotides to both a V gene segment and a J gene segment was required. A rearrangement was called productive if the CDR3 had no stop codons and remained in frame with V and J, and every other rearrangement was called non-productive. Following IMGT convention, CDR3 was defined as the stretch from the second conserved V-encoded cysteine up to the conserved J-encoded phenylalanine. In an earlier analysis of 587 of the donors, sequences lacking an unambiguous match to a single V gene segment were excluded. In an earlier analysis of 587 of the donors, V segments were called functional above 56.7% productive rearrangements and were called segregating when the between-donor standard deviation exceeded 5%. To diagnose cytomegalovirus status from the catalog of TCR beta chain sequences, a statistical classification framework was built. In a later analysis, TCR nucleotide sequences were compared against IMGT/GENE-DB human TR gene sequences so that V and J genes could be assigned. In a later analysis, CDR3 sequences and most-parsimonious VDJ recombination scenarios were assigned using the TCRdist pipeline. In a later analysis, each TCR beta chain was defined by its CDR3 amino acid sequence together with its V-gene family, and reads lacking a unique V-gene family were excluded. In a later analysis, approximately 640 highly shared, low-generation-probability nucleotide sequences were removed to address suspected cross-contamination and a sequencing artifact. A later analysis calculated a clonal expansion index for each public chain from normalized within-repertoire ranks of inferred template counts. In a later analysis, generation probabilities were computed using a VDJ recombination model fitted to out-of-frame rearrangements, and the results were checked against IGoR. In a later analysis, TCR-TCR, TCR-HLA and TCR-CMV co-occurrence was scored with hypergeometric tests, and a repertoire-size bias correction was applied to TCR pairs. To estimate false discovery rates, a later analysis permuted the HLA or CMV assignments 20 times. A later analysis grouped co-occurring TCRs with DBSCAN, adding TCRdist sequence similarity when clustering within HLA-allele-positive subsets. For co-occurrence clustering, repertoires with fewer than 30,000 or more than 120,000 public chains were excluded, along with about five repertoires with anomalous nucleotide sharing. Drawn from immuneACCESS, this table holds only the in-frame rearrangements with V and J called that TCRdb kept. Clones are partly lost; checked studies trace under half to an unresolved V gene and leave the rest unexplained. V and J calls and clone size are those listed in that table; D and trimming were worked out from the DNA. For this sample there are 130,000 or so clones; around nine tenths appear just once. More than 4% of the sample is in the top ten clones.

V is pared back by 0 bases and J by 7 bases, with 16 bases lying between the germline termini. CDR1 MRHNA and CDR2 SNTAGT are derived from the germline V gene. From cysteine to phenylalanine, the CDR3 is 16 amino acids long. CDR3 DNA is the only sequence kept; it has 48 bases, read in frame from the first base. This clone was observed once. It has no known antigen specificity. The record has no base qualities; no much larger clone is one base away. The cohort consisted of 666 healthy bone marrow donors. Cohort members were all nominally healthy when sampled, although unrecorded immune exposures were likely present. The donor tested CMV seronegative, placing the donor among the 352 seronegative members of the cohort. Each donor provided a peripheral blood sample, and peripheral blood mononuclear cells were used for TCR beta sequencing. Genomic DNA was extracted from the blood cell samples with the Qiagen DNeasy Blood Extraction Kit.

The sequenced sample consisted of PBMCs. Recombination joined TRBV6-4 with TRBJ2-1, and possibly TRBD2, on 6 matching bases. This clonotype originated in a woman between 25 and 40 years old in good health and CMV-seronegative. The DNA sequence follows: TGTGCCAGCAGTGACTCGGGAGGAGGAAGGCCAAATGAGCAGTTCTTC. The resulting protein is CASSDSGGGRPNEQFF.